These 10 T cell receptor beta chains were all obtained from the same sample, sequenced in a study of T cell changes during pregnancy in multiple sclerosis. The data were produced by immunoSEQ multiplex PCR, yet TCRdb's version contains in-frame clones alone and is incomplete. The data hold more than 45,000 clones, with 80% to 95% observed a single time. Specimen: CD4+ T cells from peripheral blood mononuclear cells, collected after pregnancy. Source of these receptors: a female donor with multiple sclerosis, enrolled in a pregnancy study.

The chain recombines TRBV5-1 with TRBJ2-3; 10 positions agree with TRBD2. The trim removed 3 bases at V and 2 bases at J, leaving 12 bases unmatched. Germline assignment: CDR1 SGHRS and CDR2 YFSETQ. The CDR3 has 18 residues. CDR3 sequence (DNA): TGCGCCAGCAGCTGGGATTTAGCGGGAGGCCGGGACACAGATACGCAGTATTTT. As protein: CASSWDLAGGRDTDTQYF.

V is TRBV6-6 and J is TRBJ1-1, with TRBD1 matching over 7 bases. Germline loops: CDR1 MNHNY, CDR2 SVGAGI (reference sequence). J gave up 6 bases and V 7 bases, and 11 bases lay outside the gene matches. The CDR3 length is 14 residues. The CDR3 sequence is CASNRQGSKPEAFF. CDR3 coding DNA: TGTGCCAGCAACCGACAGGGTTCCAAACCTGAAGCTTTCTTT.

This clone was recorded only once. The chain combines TRBV5-4 with TRBJ1-2; D unclear. Germline V gives CDR1 SGHNT, CDR2 YYREEE (reference sequence). Trimming shortened V by 1 base and J by 2 bases, and 6 bases separated the two germline ends. The CDR3 is 13 residues long. Here the CDR3 reads CASSLTRNYGYTF. The CDR3 DNA is TGTGCCAGCAGCTTGACTAGAAACTATGGCTACACCTTC.

CDR3 region: CASSTTLPGTGELFF. The CDR3 DNA reads TGTGCCAGCTCAACCACACTCCCGGGCACCGGGGAGCTGTTTTTT. This rearrangement joins TRBV18 to TRBJ2-2; no reliable D call. V lost 5 bases and J lost 4, with 14 bases in between. The CDR3 has 15 residues. Per germline, CDR1 KGHSH and CDR2 LQKENI. Full variable domain (remainder filled in from reference TRBV18 and TRBJ2-2): NAGVMQNPRHLVRRRGQEARLRCSPMKGHSHVYWYRQLPEEGLKFMVYLQKENIIDESGMPKERFSAEFPKEGPSILRIQQVVRGDSAAYFCASSTTLPGTGELFFGEGSRLTVL.

The chain combines TRBV7-9 with TRBJ1-5; D gene unclear. Trimming left V 6 bases short and J 0 bases short, with 6 bases between. This CDR3 spans 13 amino acids. The V gene's germline CDR1 is SEHNR and CDR2 FQNEAQ (reference sequence). The CDR3 spells CASRQNSNQPQHF. The CDR3 nucleotides are TGTGCCAGCAGACAGAATAGCAATCAGCCCCAGCATTTT.

This sequence joins TRBV5-6 and TRBJ2-7; D possibly corresponds to TRBD1 (5 bases). Per germline, CDR1 SGHDT and CDR2 YYEEEE. There are 12 residues in the CDR3. Trimming took 2 bases from V and 3 from J, leaving 6 bases between them. In nucleotides, the CDR3 is TGTGCCAGCAGCTTCGACAGCTACGAGCAGTACTTC. This sequence encodes CASSFDSYEQYF. Looking up the rest from reference TRBV5-6 and TRBJ2-7 gives the full variable domain: DAGVTQSPTHLIKTRGQQVTLRCSPKSGHDTVSWYQQALGQGPQFIFQYYEEEERQRGNFPDRFSGHQFPNYSSELNVNALLLGDSALYLCASSFDSYEQYFGPGTRLTVT.

The chain combines TRBV5-1 with TRBJ2-1; TRBD2 matches 14 bases. The CDR3 consists of 17 residues. Germline CDR1 SGHRS, CDR2 YFSETQ. J lost 8 bases, V lost 3 bases, and 10 bases had no gene match. In nucleotides, the CDR3 is TGCGCCAGCAGCTCACCCGTGGGGACTAGCGGGAGATATGAGCAGTTCTTC. Protein sequence: CASSSPVGTSGRYEQFF.

The chain combines TRBV15 with TRBJ2-5; 12 bases are shared with TRBD1. The CDR3 runs 17 residues. Germline values: CDR1 LNHNV, CDR2 YYDKDF (reference sequence). V lost 1 base to trimming and J lost 6 bases; unmatched junction nucleotides: 9. CDR3: CATSRVIGTGGRKTQYF. The CDR3 coding sequence is TGTGCCACCAGCAGAGTAATCGGGACAGGGGGCCGAAAGACCCAGTACTTC.

V is TRBV2 and J is TRBJ2-5, with TRBD2 matching over 7 bases. The CDR3 runs to 15 residues. The V gene end was trimmed by 6 bases and the J gene end by 2 bases; junction bases not matched to a gene: 9. Germline values: CDR1 SNHLY, CDR2 FYNNEI. CDR3 in DNA: TGTGCCAGCAGCCAACTAGCGCTGCGACAAGAGACCCAGTACTTC. Protein product: CASSQLALRQETQYF.

The J gene is TRBJ2-3, the V gene TRBV14; D is possibly TRBD2 (5 bases). The V end lost 4 bases, the J end lost 2 bases, and 10 bases lay between the germline ends. The CDR3 has 14 amino acids. Looked up from germline, CDR1 is SGHDN and CDR2 is FVKESK. CDR3 bases: TGTGCCAGCAGCCCTAGCCATCCCACAGATACGCAGTATTTT. It codes for CASSPSHPTDTQYF.